This TCR beta chain emerged from a study of shared clonotypes between healthy human individuals. Deep-level running was used for the assay. Genomic DNA per cell subset filled all wells of several immunoSEQ plates. Profiled with immunoSEQ multiplex PCR; TCRdb holds only in-frame clones, not every one. The table includes around 2,000,000 clones, around 96% detected once. The naive CD8 subset, CD45RO-negative cells positively selected for CCR7, excluded terminally differentiated effector memory CD45RA+ cells. The sequence derives from a man aged 18 to 35 in good health. Material: naive CD8+ T cells sorted from blood.

CDR3 protein: CASSSSLGNTIYF. CDR3 sequence (DNA): TGTGCCAGCAGCTCCTCATTAGGAAACACCATATATTTT. The V gene is TRBV7-9, the J gene TRBJ1-3; D remains ambiguous. Germline-derived CDR1 and CDR2 are SEHNR and FQNEAQ (reference sequence). The CDR3 is 13 residues long. Trimming stripped 4 bases from V and 4 bases from J, with 8 bases between. The whole variable domain, remainder taken from reference TRBV7-9 and TRBJ1-3, is DTGVSQNPRHKITKRGQNVTFRCDPISEHNRLYWYRQTLGQGPEFLTYFQNEAQLEKSRLLSDRFSAERPKGSFSTLEIQRTEQGDSAMYLCASSSSLGNTIYFGEGSWLTVV.